The 29 T cell receptor beta chains below come from one sample, sequenced in a study of cytomegalovirus exposure and HLA in healthy donors. TCRdb's table, derived via immunoSEQ multiplex PCR, lists solely in-frame clones and lacks some. The data contain about 160,000 clones, around 96% of them singletons. The material sequenced was PBMCs. The source of these receptors is a young woman in good health and CMV-seronegative.

The CDR3 is CASRLDGSFTQYF. For the CDR3, the DNA is TGCGCCAGCAGGCTTGACGGGAGTTTTACGCAGTATTTT. The rearrangement links TRBV5-1 to TRBJ2-3; tentative D call: TRBD2 (6 bases). Germline V gene data show CDR1 as SGHRS and CDR2 as YFSETQ. Trimming shortened V by 5 bases and J by 8 bases, and 15 bases separated the two germline ends. The CDR3 is made up of 13 amino acids.

This chain connects TRBV6-5 to TRBJ1-5; no firm D call. The CDR3 loop spans 15 amino acids. The V gene lost 4 bases and the J gene lost 0 bases, with 10 bases spanning the gap. Germline loops: CDR1 MNHEY, CDR2 SVGAGI. CDR3 DNA sequence: TGTGCCAGCAGTTTGACGGGATATAGCAATCAGCCCCAGCATTTT. Translating gives CASSLTGYSNQPQHF.

CDR3 region: CASSLAWTSNTEAFF. Written as DNA, the CDR3 is TGCGCCAGCAGCTTGGCCTGGACAAGTAACACTGAAGCTTTCTTT. The chain combines TRBV5-1 with TRBJ1-1; weak D call: TRBD1 (5 bases). This CDR3 has 15 amino acids. In germline, CDR1 is SGHRS, CDR2 YFSETQ. Trimming removed 0 bases at V and 2 bases at J, with 11 bases between. The entire variable domain, with the rest obtained from reference TRBV5-1 and TRBJ1-1, is as follows: KAGVTQTPRYLIKTRGQQVTLSCSPISGHRSVSWYQQTPGQGLQFLFEYFSETQRNKGNFPGRFSGRQFSNSRSEMNVSTLELGDSALYLCASSLAWTSNTEAFFGQGTRLTVV.

The chain is built from TRBV15 and TRBJ1-6; D ambiguous. The CDR3 has 15 amino acids. CDR1 LNHNV and CDR2 YYDKDF come from the germline V gene (reference sequence). Trimming stripped 0 bases from V and 1 base from J, with 4 bases between. In nucleotides, the CDR3 is TGTGCCACCAGCAGAGACCTGTCCTATAATTCACCCCTCCACTTT. Translated: CATSRDLSYNSPLHF.

The chain recombines TRBV13 with TRBJ2-3; 9 bases map to TRBD1. Germline-derived CDR1 and CDR2 are PRHDT and FYEKMQ (reference sequence). After removal of 5 bases from V and 1 base from J, the junction contained 7 bases not matched to a gene. This CDR3 has 16 amino acids. CDR3: CASSPSDRGGTDTQYF. Written as DNA, the CDR3 is TGTGCCAGCAGCCCCTCGGACAGGGGTGGCACAGATACGCAGTATTTT.

The genes are TRBV11-3 and TRBJ2-2, with TRBD1 as a possible D gene (6 bases). Germline lookup yields CDR1 SGHNT and CDR2 YENEEA. The CDR3 spans 15 residues. Trimming stripped 5 bases from V and 7 bases from J, with 17 bases between. CDR3 loop: CASSSRTEQGGELFF. The CDR3 DNA reads as TGTGCCAGCAGCAGCCGGACAGAACAAGGCGGGGAGCTGTTTTTT.

J is TRBJ2-1 and V is TRBV7-2; 9 positions match TRBD1. The CDR3 consists of 16 residues. V lost 5 bases to trimming and J lost 5 bases; unmatched junction nucleotides: 10. In germline, CDR1 is SGHTA, CDR2 FQGNSA. The CDR3 nucleotides are TGTGCCAGCAGCACGGGACAGGGTAGGACGGACAATGAGCAGTTCTTC. Encoded protein: CASSTGQGRTDNEQFF.

The gene calls are TRBV5-1 and TRBJ1-4; TRBD1 matches 7 bases. The germline V gene encodes CDR1 SGHRS and CDR2 YFSETQ. The CDR3 has 14 residues. J gave up 4 bases and V 3 bases, and 3 bases lay outside the gene matches. The CDR3 reads CASSWGTDNEKLFF. The CDR3 nucleotides are TGCGCCAGCAGCTGGGGGACAGATAATGAAAAACTGTTTTTT.

The rearrangement uses TRBV7-6 and TRBJ2-7, with TRBD1 identical over 8 bases. After removal of 5 bases from V and 1 base from J, the junction contained 7 bases not matched to a gene. Germline V lookup: CDR1 SGHVS, CDR2 FNYEAQ. This CDR3 spans 15 amino acids. CDR3 amino acids: CASSPTGEWSYEQYF. The DNA of the CDR3 is TGTGCCAGCAGCCCGACAGGGGAGTGGTCCTACGAGCAGTACTTC.

The sample holds one count of this clone. The chain combines TRBV13 with TRBJ1-1, with D unclear. The CDR3 runs to 13 residues. Germline V lookup: CDR1 PRHDT, CDR2 FYEKMQ (reference sequence). V was shortened by 1 base and J by 5 bases, with 8 bases between the two germline ends. This chain's CDR3 is CASSLARETEAFF. The CDR3 coding sequence is TGTGCCAGCAGCTTAGCTAGGGAGACTGAAGCTTTCTTT.

This clone was counted a single time. The V and J genes are TRBV6-1 and TRBJ2-1; D unclear. The CDR3 totals 11 residues. Trimming shortened V by 7 bases and J by 9 bases, and 10 bases separated the two germline ends. The germline CDR1 and CDR2 sequences are MNHNS and SASEGT. The CDR3 loop reads CASTPRVEQFF. DNA of the CDR3: TGTGCCAGCACCCCTCGCGTTGAGCAGTTCTTC.

The V and J genes are TRBV7-2 and TRBJ2-3, with D tentatively TRBD1 (5 bases). V was pared by 2 bases and J by 0 bases, with 6 bases between. Germline V gene sequence: CDR1 SGHTA, CDR2 FQGNSA. This CDR3 has 14 amino acids. The CDR3 spells CASSLTGSTDTQYF. The CDR3 DNA follows: TGTGCCAGCAGCTTAACAGGTAGCACAGATACGCAGTATTTT.

The J gene is TRBJ2-7, the V gene TRBV19, with a possible D match to TRBD2 (6 bases). Trimming cost V 2 bases and J 2 bases, with 10 bases left between them. Germline V lookup: CDR1 LNHDA, CDR2 SQIVND (reference sequence). This CDR3 has 14 residues. CDR3 in DNA: TGTGCCAGTAGTATACGGGGGAACACCTACGAGCAGTACTTC. Protein sequence: CASSIRGNTYEQYF.

The chain employs TRBV5-6 and TRBJ1-3; 7 positions match TRBD1. Trimming at V came to 0 bases and at J to 0 bases, leaving 3 bases not matched to a gene. Germline assignment: CDR1 SGHDT and CDR2 YYEEEE. The CDR3 length is 16 residues. This chain's CDR3 is CASSLAGTASGNTIYF. The CDR3 DNA follows: TGTGCCAGCAGCTTGGCCGGGACAGCCTCTGGAAACACCATATATTTT.

The chain employs TRBV19 and TRBJ1-6, with TRBD1 matching 10 bases. The CDR3 extends over 16 amino acids. CDR1 and CDR2 from the germline V gene are LNHDA and SQIVND (reference sequence). J was trimmed by 5 bases and V by 5 bases; bases with no gene match: 6. The CDR3 region is CASSPRTGGDNSPLHF. In DNA form, the CDR3 reads TGTGCCAGTAGTCCTAGGACAGGGGGGGATAATTCACCCCTCCACTTT.

The genes are TRBV13 and TRBJ2-7; 11 bases align to TRBD2. The V gene end was trimmed by 2 bases and the J gene end by 2 bases; junction bases not matched to a gene: 5. CDR1 is PRHDT and CDR2 is FYEKMQ in the germline V gene (reference sequence). The CDR3 covers 16 residues. The CDR3 nucleotides are TGTGCCAGCAGCTTAAGGCGACTAGCGGGGACCTACGAGCAGTACTTC. Translated, it gives CASSLRRLAGTYEQYF.

The chain has TRBV18 and TRBJ2-3; tentatively, D is TRBD1 (6 bases). There are 16 residues in the CDR3. V lost 0 bases to trimming and J lost 2 bases, with 12 bases between them. The germline gives CDR1 KGHSH, CDR2 LQKENI. CDR3 amino acids: CASSPPGAVSTDTQYF. The CDR3 DNA reads TGTGCCAGCTCACCACCGGGGGCGGTATCCACAGATACGCAGTATTTT.

CDR3 amino acids: CASKVGRGVYEQYF. The CDR3 DNA sequence: TGTGCCAGCAAGGTAGGCAGGGGAGTATACGAGCAGTACTTC. The chain carries TRBV6-6 and TRBJ2-7; possible D gene TRBD1, 6 bases. Trimming shortened V by 7 bases and J by 4 bases, and 17 bases separated the two germline ends. CDR1 and CDR2 (germline): MNHNY, SVGAGI (reference sequence). This CDR3 has 14 amino acids.

This chain links TRBV18 with TRBJ2-5; a weak D match, TRBD2 (7 bases). CDR1 is KGHSH, CDR2 LQKENI, per germline. The germline V and J ends were trimmed by 2 bases and 4 bases, with 14 bases remaining between them. CDR3 length equals 15 residues. The CDR3 is CASSPGRGPGETQYF. CDR3 coding DNA: TGTGCCAGCTCACCAGGGCGGGGGCCGGGAGAGACCCAGTACTTC.

The chain is built from TRBV2 and TRBJ1-4, with D hard to call. Trimming left V 3 bases short and J 8 bases short, with 22 bases between. The CDR3 has 17 amino acids. The germline V gene encodes CDR1 SNHLY and CDR2 FYNNEI. The CDR3 sequence: CASSDPSSVGLWEKLFF. In nucleotides, the CDR3 is TGTGCCAGCAGTGACCCGTCGTCAGTGGGCCTATGGGAAAAACTGTTTTTT.

The chain employs TRBV5-1 and TRBJ1-2, with 8 bases fitting TRBD1. Germline lookup yields CDR1 SGHRS and CDR2 YFSETQ. The CDR3 covers 15 residues. V gave up 0 bases and J gave up 8 bases; unmatched junction bases: 9. CDR3 in DNA: TGCGCCAGCAGCTTGGCAACCGGGACAGGAATCGGCTACACCTTC. Protein product: CASSLATGTGIGYTF.

The CDR3 DNA reads as TGTGCCAGCAGCCGAGGGACTAGCGGGGGGGCCAGTATTTACGAGCAGTACTTC. Its protein product is CASSRGTSGGASIYEQYF. J is TRBJ2-7 and V is TRBV5-5, with 16 bases matching TRBD2. CDR3 length equals 18 residues. The junction had 11 bases not matched to a gene; V was cut back by 4 bases and J by 4 bases. Germline V gene data show CDR1 as SGHKS and CDR2 as YYEKEE (reference sequence).

This chain uses TRBV9 with TRBJ2-6; TRBD1 matches at 7 bases. Germline CDR1 and CDR2: SGDLS and YYNGEE. V was clipped by 4 bases and J by 3 bases; unmatched bases: 1. There are 14 residues in the CDR3. CDR3 DNA: TGTGCCAGCAGCAACAGGGGTGGGGCCAACGTCCTGACTTTC. This codes for CASSNRGGANVLTF.

The chain uses TRBV7-9 and TRBJ2-7; D is perhaps TRBD2 (6 bases). Germline CDR1 SEHNR, CDR2 FQNEAQ (reference sequence). This CDR3 comprises 13 residues. V lost 3 bases and J lost 3, with 9 bases in between. The CDR3 sequence is CASSFGSYYEQYF. CDR3 sequence (DNA): TGTGCCAGCAGCTTCGGGAGCTACTACGAGCAGTACTTC.

The V and J genes are TRBV11-1 and TRBJ1-1; the D gene is possibly TRBD1 (6 bases). V lost 4 bases to trimming and J lost 4 bases, with 16 bases between them. This CDR3 contains 15 residues. Looked up from germline, CDR1 is SGHAT and CDR2 is FQDESV (reference sequence). The CDR3 DNA reads as TGTGCCAGCAGCTCCCGGACAGTTCTTAGCACTGAAGCTTTCTTT. It encodes CASSSRTVLSTEAFF.

The chain employs TRBV7-2 and TRBJ2-7; unclear D gene. The germline V gene encodes CDR1 SGHTA and CDR2 FQGNSA. The V and J ends lost 5 bases and 2 bases respectively, with 7 bases between them. The CDR3 consists of 12 residues. CDR3 DNA: TGTGCCAGCAGCCATCAGGCCTACGAGCAGTACTTC. It specifies CASSHQAYEQYF.

CDR3 DNA: TGTGCCAGCAGTTTAATCGGTCGCTCTGGGGCCAACGTCCTGACTTTC. This translates into CASSLIGRSGANVLTF. The rearrangement uses TRBV6-5 and TRBJ2-6; D not resolved. Germline V CDR1 and CDR2: MNHEY, SVGAGI. V lost 4 bases to trimming and J lost 0 bases, with 10 bases between them. This CDR3 is built from 16 residues.

About this clone itself: Different DNA sequences within this sample yield the same CDR3. The CDR3 region has the DNA TGCGCCAGCAGTTTACAGGTGATGAACACTGAAGCTTTCTTT. Its protein is CASSLQVMNTEAFF. V and J are TRBV5-1 and TRBJ1-1; a possible D gene is TRBD1 (5 bases). The CDR3 runs to 14 residues. V was shortened by 5 bases and J by 0 bases, with 11 bases between the two germline ends. Germline loops: CDR1 SGHRS, CDR2 YFSETQ.

The V and J genes are TRBV6-5 and TRBJ1-1; D is uncertain. The CDR3 contains 15 residues. Germline loops: CDR1 MNHEY, CDR2 SVGAGI. Trimming left V 0 bases short and J 1 base short, with 9 bases between. This chain's CDR3 is CASSYSIFGNTEAFF. CDR3 DNA sequence: TGTGCCAGCAGTTACTCGATCTTCGGGAACACTGAAGCTTTCTTT.